Many counts were recorded for the clone carrying this T cell receptor (beta chain). The sample belongs to a study of T-cell memory formation after mild COVID-19. V lost 2 bases, J lost 7 bases, and 2 bases stayed unmatched. Germline CDR1 reads KGHDR; CDR2 reads SFDVKD. This CDR3 has 14 amino acids. TCRdb re-derived calls from the 5' RACE reads in MiXCR, one entry per CDR3 protein. The table records over 300,000 distinct CDR3 sequences, 20% to 25% of them present only once. The receptor comes from a man between 18 and 35 years old who had mild COVID-19 (a few samples of this study predate the infection). Cell type and time point are not known. This chain links TRBV24-1 with TRBJ2-1; TRBD1 agrees at 9 bases. The sequenced sample consisted of PBMCs or a T cell subset sorted from them (not recorded which). The CDR3 DNA follows: TGTGCCACCAGTGATTACGGGACAGGGAATGAGCAGTTCTTC. Translation: CATSDYGTGNEQFF.